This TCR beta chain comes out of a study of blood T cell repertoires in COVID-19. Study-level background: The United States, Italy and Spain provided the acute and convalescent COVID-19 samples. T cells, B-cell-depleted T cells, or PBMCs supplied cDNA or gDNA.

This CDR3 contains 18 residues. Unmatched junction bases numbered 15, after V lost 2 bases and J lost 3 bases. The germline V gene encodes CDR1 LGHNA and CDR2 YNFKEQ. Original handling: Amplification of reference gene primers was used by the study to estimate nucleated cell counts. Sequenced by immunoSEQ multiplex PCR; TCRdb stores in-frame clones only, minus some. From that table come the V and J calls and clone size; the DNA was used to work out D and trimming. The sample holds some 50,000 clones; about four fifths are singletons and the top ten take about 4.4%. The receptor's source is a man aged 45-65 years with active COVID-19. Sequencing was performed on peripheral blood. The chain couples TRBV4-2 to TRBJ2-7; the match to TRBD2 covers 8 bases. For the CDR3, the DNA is TGTGCCAGCAGCCAATTAGTCGGCGGGGGGACGGCTGTCTACGAGCAGTACTTC. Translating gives CASSQLVGGGTAVYEQYF.